These 2 T cell receptor beta chains were sequenced from one sample in a study of blood T cell repertoires in COVID-19. Only in-frame clones appear in the TCRdb table, and some are missing; sequencing was by immunoSEQ multiplex PCR. The repertoire consists of fewer than 250,000 clones, with approximately 86% occurring once and the leading ten covering 0.72%. The specimen was peripheral blood. These receptors came from a man between 40 and 49 years old with acute or convalescent COVID-19.

The CDR3, as DNA: TGTGCCAGCAGCTTAATGGCTAGCGGGTCGGATGAGCAGTTCTTC. It encodes CASSLMASGSDEQFF. V usage is TRBV7-2 and J usage is TRBJ2-1; 8 bases agree with TRBD2. With 2 bases clipped from V and 8 bases from J, the junction kept 8 bases outside the gene matches. This CDR3 has 15 amino acids. Germline V gene data show CDR1 as SGHTA and CDR2 as FQGNSA.

The V and J genes are TRBV7-9 and TRBJ2-7; perhaps TRBD2 as D (5 bases). Germline V gene lookup returns CDR1 SEHNR and CDR2 FQNEAQ (reference sequence). This CDR3 is 15 amino acids long. V gave up 0 bases and J gave up 4 bases, with 13 bases separating them. The DNA for the CDR3 is TGTGCCAGCAGCTTAGCCCCGAGAGGGCCATACGAGCAGTACTTC. It codes for CASSLAPRGPYEQYF.